The source of this T cell receptor (beta chain) is a study of T cell changes during pregnancy in multiple sclerosis. Produced via immunoSEQ multiplex PCR; TCRdb's table is partial and in-frame only. The table includes approximately 38,000 clones, 90% to 95% detected once. This CDR3 comprises 15 residues. The ends were cut back, 1 base at V and 10 bases at J, with 14 bases in the middle. Germline V gene lookup returns CDR1 SGHVS and CDR2 FQNEAQ. The specimen comprised peripheral blood, sampled in the third trimester of pregnancy. This clonotype was sampled from a female donor with multiple sclerosis, enrolled in a pregnancy study. V is TRBV7-8 and J is TRBJ1-6, with D possibly being TRBD1 (5 bases). DNA for the CDR3: TGTGCCAGCAGCTTAGTGGGGCAGGGTGGATCACCCCTCCACTTT. Its translation is CASSLVGQGGSPLHF.